A selection of T cell receptor beta chains follows, all from one sample in a study of shared clonotypes between healthy human individuals. Libraries were prepared by immunoSEQ multiplex PCR; TCRdb keeps only in-frame clonotypes and omits some of them. Of about 380,000 clones in the sample, 96% are singletons; the top ten hold about 0.32%. Sequencing was carried out using memory CD8+ T cells sorted from blood. These receptors came from a man aged 25 to 40 in good health. Each CDR3 is given with its conserved first and last residue. The order of the fields is CDR3 DNA, CDR3 protein, J gene, D gene, clone size, CDR3 length, V gene. The D gene is left open where the match is weak. Size values are once, few and many counts, or a class for expanded clones, and some rows have none.

CDR3nt: TGTGCCATCAGTGAGTTACAGGATGGCTACACCTTC
CDR3aa: CAISELQDGYTF
j_gene: TRBJ1-2
d_gene: NA
abundance: NA
len: 12
v_gene: TRBV10-3

CDR3nt: TGTGCCAGCAGCTTGGTGGATGGGAATGAGCAGTTCTTC
CDR3aa: CASSLVDGNEQFF
j_gene: TRBJ2-1
d_gene: NA
abundance: NA
len: 13
v_gene: TRBV5-4

CDR3nt: TGTGCCAGCAGTGAAGATGCAGAGGCTTTTACTTACGAGCAGTACTTC
CDR3aa: CASSEDAEAFTYEQYF
j_gene: TRBJ2-7
d_gene: NA
abundance: NA
len: 16
v_gene: TRBV6-1

CDR3nt: TGTGCCAGCAGCCCGGATGGGGACACCGGGGAGCTGTTTTTT
CDR3aa: CASSPDGDTGELFF
j_gene: TRBJ2-2
d_gene: NA
abundance: once
len: 14
v_gene: TRBV9

CDR3nt: TGTGCCAGCAGCTGGGGGGTGAGCAATCAGCCCCAGCATTTT
CDR3aa: CASSWGVSNQPQHF
j_gene: TRBJ1-5
d_gene: NA
abundance: NA
len: 14
v_gene: TRBV5-6

CDR3nt: TGTGCCAGCAGTGGGCCCACAGATACGCAGTATTTT
CDR3aa: CASSGPTDTQYF
j_gene: TRBJ2-3
d_gene: NA
abundance: NA
len: 12
v_gene: TRBV28

CDR3nt: TGCGCCAGCAGCCACCAGGTAGCGGGAGGGCGCTCCTACGAGCAGTACTTC
CDR3aa: CASSHQVAGGRSYEQYF
j_gene: TRBJ2-7
d_gene: TRBD2
abundance: NA
len: 17
v_gene: TRBV4-1

CDR3nt: TGCGCCAGCAGCTTGGTTGCGGGAGTAGGAGAGACCCAGTACTTC
CDR3aa: CASSLVAGVGETQYF
j_gene: TRBJ2-5
d_gene: TRBD2
abundance: NA
len: 15
v_gene: TRBV5-1

CDR3nt: TGTGCCAGCAGTGCCCTCTCCTACAATGAGCAGTTCTTC
CDR3aa: CASSALSYNEQFF
j_gene: TRBJ2-1
d_gene: NA
abundance: NA
len: 13
v_gene: TRBV28

CDR3nt: TGTGCCAGCTCGGGCCCCGCGGTATCGGGCACCATATATTTT
CDR3aa: CASSGPAVSGTIYF
j_gene: TRBJ1-3
d_gene: NA
abundance: NA
len: 14
v_gene: TRBV28

CDR3nt: TGCGCCAGCAGCTCTGGAGGGACAACCACTGAAGCTTTCTTT
CDR3aa: CASSSGGTTTEAFF
j_gene: TRBJ1-1
d_gene: NA
abundance: once
len: 14
v_gene: TRBV5-1

CDR3nt: TGCGCCAGCAGCCGGGGACTAGCGGGAGGGCCCACAGATACGCAGTATTTT
CDR3aa: CASSRGLAGGPTDTQYF
j_gene: TRBJ2-3
d_gene: TRBD2
abundance: NA
len: 17
v_gene: TRBV4-1

CDR3nt: TGTGCCAGCAGCTTAGGACGAGACATTCCCCGCTCTGGAAACACCATATATTTT
CDR3aa: CASSLGRDIPRSGNTIYF
j_gene: TRBJ1-3
d_gene: NA
abundance: NA
len: 18
v_gene: TRBV11-2

CDR3nt: TGTGCCAGTAGTATGAGAGGGGGCACAGATACGCAGTATTTT
CDR3aa: CASSMRGGTDTQYF
j_gene: TRBJ2-3
d_gene: NA
abundance: NA
len: 14
v_gene: TRBV19

CDR3nt: TGTGCCAGCAGCTTAGGGTACAGGGGAGGGGACTATGGCTACACCTTC
CDR3aa: CASSLGYRGGDYGYTF
j_gene: TRBJ1-2
d_gene: TRBD1
abundance: NA
len: 16
v_gene: TRBV7-8

CDR3nt: TGTGCCAGCAGTTTATTCTTGACTAGCGGGGCCTACAATGAGCAGTTCTTC
CDR3aa: CASSLFLTSGAYNEQFF
j_gene: TRBJ2-1
d_gene: TRBD2
abundance: NA
len: 17
v_gene: TRBV28

CDR3nt: TGCGCCAGCAGTCTAGCGGGAGTAGGAGAGACCCAGTACTTC
CDR3aa: CASSLAGVGETQYF
j_gene: TRBJ2-5
d_gene: TRBD2
abundance: NA
len: 14
v_gene: TRBV5-1

CDR3nt: TGCAGCGTCGGACATGGTAAAGAGACCCAGTACTTC
CDR3aa: CSVGHGKETQYF
j_gene: TRBJ2-5
d_gene: NA
abundance: NA
len: 12
v_gene: TRBV29-1

CDR3nt: TGTGCCAGCAGTCCCCTCGTGGAGCAAGAGACCCAGTACTTC
CDR3aa: CASSPLVEQETQYF
j_gene: TRBJ2-5
d_gene: NA
abundance: NA
len: 14
v_gene: TRBV27

CDR3nt: TGCAGCGTTGTTTCCCCCCGACAGGAGCCCTATGGCTACACCTTC
CDR3aa: CSVVSPRQEPYGYTF
j_gene: TRBJ1-2
d_gene: NA
abundance: NA
len: 15
v_gene: TRBV29-1

CDR3nt: TGTGCCAGTAGTGTTACGGACAGGGAGACTGAAGCTTTCTTT
CDR3aa: CASSVTDRETEAFF
j_gene: TRBJ1-1
d_gene: TRBD1
abundance: NA
len: 14
v_gene: TRBV19

CDR3nt: TGTGCCAGCAGCTTGGGAGGCCCCTACGAGCAGTACTTC
CDR3aa: CASSLGGPYEQYF
j_gene: TRBJ2-7
d_gene: NA
abundance: NA
len: 13
v_gene: TRBV5-6

CDR3nt: TGTGCCAGCAGTTCTTACTACGAGCAGTACTTC
CDR3aa: CASSSYYEQYF
j_gene: TRBJ2-7
d_gene: NA
abundance: NA
len: 11
v_gene: TRBV2

CDR3nt: TGTGCCAGCAGCTTAGCAGGGGGCACAGATACGCAGTATTTT
CDR3aa: CASSLAGGTDTQYF
j_gene: TRBJ2-3
d_gene: NA
abundance: NA
len: 14
v_gene: TRBV5-6

CDR3nt: TGTGCCAGCAGTTACTCAGCGGGAGGCTGGGAGCAGTACTTC
CDR3aa: CASSYSAGGWEQYF
j_gene: TRBJ2-7
d_gene: TRBD2
abundance: NA
len: 14
v_gene: TRBV6-5

CDR3nt: TGTGCCAGCAGCAAAGGGTGGGCAAGAGCCTACAATGAGCAGTTCTTC
CDR3aa: CASSKGWARAYNEQFF
j_gene: TRBJ2-1
d_gene: NA
abundance: NA
len: 16
v_gene: TRBV21-1

CDR3nt: TGTGCCAGCAGCTTAGCCCCCTTTACCGGGACAGGGAATAATTCACCCCTCCACTTT
CDR3aa: CASSLAPFTGTGNNSPLHF
j_gene: TRBJ1-6
d_gene: TRBD1
abundance: NA
len: 19
v_gene: TRBV7-6

CDR3nt: TGTGCCAGCAGTAACATAGAGACCCAGTACTTC
CDR3aa: CASSNIETQYF
j_gene: TRBJ2-5
d_gene: NA
abundance: NA
len: 11
v_gene: TRBV2

CDR3nt: TGTGCCAGCAGCCGCTCACTAGCGGTTAGCTCCTACGAGCAGTACTTC
CDR3aa: CASSRSLAVSSYEQYF
j_gene: TRBJ2-7
d_gene: TRBD2
abundance: NA
len: 16
v_gene: TRBV7-2

CDR3nt: TGTGCCAGCAGTGACAGGGGCTTTCAGCCCCAGCATTTT
CDR3aa: CASSDRGFQPQHF
j_gene: TRBJ1-5
d_gene: NA
abundance: NA
len: 13
v_gene: TRBV2

CDR3nt: TGTGCCAGCAATAGCGGGAGACAGGTTTACAATGAGCAGTTCTTC
CDR3aa: CASNSGRQVYNEQFF
j_gene: TRBJ2-1
d_gene: TRBD2
abundance: NA
len: 15
v_gene: TRBV2

CDR3nt: TGTGCCAGCAGCTTAGATCGCGAGCCTTTTTACGAGCAGTACTTC
CDR3aa: CASSLDREPFYEQYF
j_gene: TRBJ2-7
d_gene: NA
abundance: NA
len: 15
v_gene: TRBV11-2

CDR3nt: TGTGCCAGCGGACTAGCGGGAGGCTCCTACAATGAGCAGTTCTTC
CDR3aa: CASGLAGGSYNEQFF
j_gene: TRBJ2-1
d_gene: TRBD2
abundance: NA
len: 15
v_gene: TRBV6-1

CDR3nt: TGTGCCAGCAGGCCCGACTGGCCCTACGAGCAGTACTTC
CDR3aa: CASRPDWPYEQYF
j_gene: TRBJ2-7
d_gene: NA
abundance: NA
len: 13
v_gene: TRBV27

CDR3nt: TGTGCCAGCAGCGAAGCAAAGCGCAATGAGCAGTTCTTC
CDR3aa: CASSEAKRNEQFF
j_gene: TRBJ2-1
d_gene: NA
abundance: NA
len: 13
v_gene: TRBV7-3

CDR3nt: TGCAGCGTTTGCAGGGTGAACACTGAAGCTTTCTTT
CDR3aa: CSVCRVNTEAFF
j_gene: TRBJ1-1
d_gene: NA
abundance: few
len: 12
v_gene: TRBV29-1

CDR3nt: TGTGCCAGCAGTGACTCGCGAAGGCCAGATGAGCAGTTCTTC
CDR3aa: CASSDSRRPDEQFF
j_gene: TRBJ2-1
d_gene: NA
abundance: NA
len: 14
v_gene: TRBV6-4

CDR3nt: TGTGCTAGTGGTTCTGTGGATCAGCCCCAGCATTTT
CDR3aa: CASGSVDQPQHF
j_gene: TRBJ1-5
d_gene: NA
abundance: NA
len: 12
v_gene: TRBV12-5

CDR3nt: TGTGCCAGCAGCTTTCAAATGGATGAGCAGTTCTTC
CDR3aa: CASSFQMDEQFF
j_gene: TRBJ2-1
d_gene: NA
abundance: NA
len: 12
v_gene: TRBV5-4